A selection of T cell receptor beta chains follows, all from one sample in a study of CD8+CD57+ T cells in acquired aplastic anemia. TCRdb re-derived calls from the reads in MiXCR, one entry per CDR3 protein. This table has 310,000 or so distinct CDR3 sequences, approximately 58% appearing once. The source material was sorted CD4+, CD8+, or CD8+CD57+ T cells (not recorded which) from PBMCs. These receptors all come from a human donor with aplastic anemia. The CDR3 runs from the conserved cysteine through the conserved F or W. A D gene is named only where the DNA matches it firmly. Only some rows state a clone size, as once, few, many or a class for expanded clones.

TRBJ2-1 | TRBD2 | many | TRBV7-2 | TGTGCCAGCAGCTCGGGACTAGCGGGGGCCCGGTTCTTC | CASSSGLAGARFF
TRBJ2-7 | - | - | TRBV12-3/TRBV12-4 | TGTGCCAGCAGCTTGGCATGGGGACAAGCCTACGAGCAGTACTTC | CASSLAWGQAYEQYF
TRBJ2-7 | TRBD1 | - | TRBV10-2 | TGTGCCATCCAAGACAGGGTTTATTACGAGCAGTACTTC | CAIQDRVYYEQYF
TRBJ2-1 | TRBD2 | - | TRBV7-6 | TGTGCCAGCAGGCCTAGCGGGGGGGCAGGGAATGAGCAGTTCTTC | CASRPSGGAGNEQFF
TRBJ2-5 | TRBD2 | - | TRBV20-1 | TGCAGTGCTAGGGGGACTAGCCTTACGGAGACCCAGTACTTC | CSARGTSLTETQYF
TRBJ2-3 | - | - | TRBV10-3 | TGTGCCATCAGTGAGTCCGGCAGCACAGATACGCAGTATTTT | CAISESGSTDTQYF
TRBJ2-2 | - | many | TRBV27 | TGTGCCAGCAGTTTCTTGGCAGGGGCCGGGGAGCTGTTTTTT | CASSFLAGAGELFF
TRBJ2-7 | TRBD2 | many | TRBV7-9 | TGTGCCAGCAGCTTGATTAGCGGGAGGGTCTACGAGCAGTACTTC | CASSLISGRVYEQYF
TRBJ1-2 | - | once | TRBV2 | TGTGCCAGCAGTGAAATGGGGGGCGGCTATGGCTACACCTTC | CASSEMGGGYGYTF
TRBJ2-7 | TRBD1 | once | TRBV2 | TGTGCCAGCAGTGAGTTACCACCGGGACAGGAAACCTACGAGCAGTACTTC | CASSELPPGQETYEQYF
TRBJ1-2 | - | - | TRBV5-1 | TGCGCCAGCGCAGGGAGCGGCTATGGCTACACCTTC | CASAGSGYGYTF
TRBJ2-3 | - | many | TRBV3-1 | TGTGCCAGCAGCTTCGGACGGGGAGATACGCAGTATTTT | CASSFGRGDTQYF
TRBJ2-3 | - | - | TRBV24-1 | TGTGCCACCAGTGAACGACTAGTTGTGCATACGCAGTATTTT | CATSERLVVHTQYF
TRBJ1-1 | TRBD1 | few | TRBV18 | TGTGCCAGCTCTCTACAGGGGGCGCGAACTGAAGCTTTCTTT | CASSLQGARTEAFF